The T cell receptor beta chain under discussion was sequenced for a study of post-analysis software for immune sequencing data. Study-level background: Recorded subtypes: relapsing-remitting, secondary progressive, progressive-relapsing; some patients unannotated.

Built from TCR beta cDNA, the libraries had unique molecular identifiers in them. T cells, about 0.85 to 11 million of them, yielded 500,000 to 600,000 cDNA molecules. TCRdb re-derived calls from the PCR reads in MiXCR, one entry per CDR3 protein. Among 750,000 to 950,000 distinct CDR3 sequences, 53% were seen once, and the ten largest hold 4.6%. There are a few counts of this clonotype. Its matching antigen is unknown. Because the CDR3's place on the DNA is in doubt, the DNA is left out and the CDR3 is given as listed by TCRdb. Study-wide findings and caveats: Same-batch preparations were strongly co-clustered by F measure. Controls significantly exceeded multiple sclerosis patients in normalized Chao1 diversity.

The clonotype comes from a girl aged 5-17 years with multiple sclerosis. Sequenced: blood.

CDR3 loop: CSVDLAGADEQFFGPGTQYF. The chain uses TRBV29-1 and TRBJ2-7; the DNA was not used to check the table's D call, TRBD2. With termini counted, the CDR3 has 20 amino acids. Germline lookup yields CDR1 SQVTM and CDR2 ANQGSEA.